The TCR beta chain under discussion was sequenced for a study of radiotherapy plus CTLA-4 blockade in lung cancer. About the study: Objective responses occurred in around 18% of patients; over 30% had disease control. Study results and caveats: According to reports, early shifts in blood T cell clones, alongside interferon-beta, forecast response most accurately. TCR clones from tumors expanded in blood after radiotherapy plus ipilimumab.

After removal of 2 bases from V and 4 bases from J, the junction contained 7 bases not matched to a gene. The CDR3 covers 16 residues. CDR1 is KGHSH, CDR2 LQKENI, per germline. Focal radiation plus CTLA-4 blockade with ipilimumab was administered to patients who had chemo-refractory metastatic non-small-cell lung cancer. TCRdb keeps only in-frame clones here, not all; method: immunoSEQ multiplex PCR. The sample shows about 62,000 clones, 76% of them seen only once. Only a few counts were recorded for this clone. Its cognate antigen is unknown. The material was peripheral blood, obtained from a patient treated with radiotherapy plus ipilimumab. This receptor was taken from a human donor with non-small cell lung cancer who had a complete response to radiotherapy plus ipilimumab. J is TRBJ1-4 and V is TRBV18; 7 bases line up with TRBD1. The chain's CDR3 is CASSPGGTANNEKLFF. The CDR3 nucleotides read TGTGCCAGCTCACCAGGAGGGACAGCGAATAATGAAAAACTGTTTTTT. Full variable domain (remainder filled in from reference TRBV18 and TRBJ1-4): NAGVMQNPRHLVRRRGQEARLRCSPMKGHSHVYWYRQLPEEGLKFMVYLQKENIIDESGMPKERFSAEFPKEGPSILRIQQVVRGDSAAYFCASSPGGTANNEKLFFGSGTQLSVL.